These T cell receptor beta chains were read from a single sample in a study of T cells and Merkel cell carcinoma outcomes. Using immunoSEQ multiplex PCR, the repertoire was profiled, and TCRdb retains in-frame clones only, with some absent. This sample has fewer than 20,000 clones, with roughly 80% found just once. Material for sequencing was tumor tissue from Merkel cell carcinoma. Receptor source: a human donor with Merkel cell carcinoma. Each CDR3 is given with its conserved first and last residue. A D gene is named only where the DNA matches it firmly. Not every row has a clone size; where given, it reads once, few, many or a size class.

clone size	V gene	CDR3 length	J gene	D gene	CDR3 DNA	CDR3 protein
.	TRBV13	14	TRBJ1-6	.	TGTGCCAGCAGCGCCAAAGGGTATAATTCACCCCTCCACTTT	CASSAKGYNSPLHF
.	TRBV11-2	12	TRBJ2-2	.	TGTGCCACCGAAATGGGGTACGGGGAGCTGTTTTTT	CATEMGYGELFF
.	TRBV11-2	17	TRBJ2-1	TRBD1	TGTGCCAGCAGCTTATCTACCGGGACAGATACCCACAATGAGCAGTTCTTC	CASSLSTGTDTHNEQFF
.	TRBV14	13	TRBJ2-3	.	TGTGCCAGCAGCCAATCTGGTACAGATACGCAGTATTTT	CASSQSGTDTQYF
.	TRBV2	19	TRBJ2-1	.	TGTGCCAGCAGTGAAGAAGTTGGGGTTTCGGAGAGCTCCTACAATGAGCAGTTCTTC	CASSEEVGVSESSYNEQFF
.	TRBV6-1	14	TRBJ1-6	.	TGTGCCAGCACGAACAGGGTCGGGGTTTCACCCCTCCACTTT	CASTNRVGVSPLHF
.	TRBV6-1	14	TRBJ1-5	.	TGTGCCAGCCGAGGGGAGGGCCACAATCAGCCCCAGCATTTT	CASRGEGHNQPQHF
.	TRBV18	15	TRBJ2-7	.	TGTGCCAGCTCACCCCGGGCAGGGGAGTCCAACGAGCAGTACTTC	CASSPRAGESNEQYF
.	TRBV28	13	TRBJ1-5	.	TGTGCCAGCAGTCCCTCCGGGAATCAGCCCCAGCATTTT	CASSPSGNQPQHF
.	TRBV29-1	12	TRBJ2-7	.	TGCAGCGTCCGGAGGACGACCTACGAGCAGTACTTC	CSVRRTTYEQYF
once	TRBV4-1	14	TRBJ2-3	.	TGCGCCAGCAGCTACCCTTCTAGAACAGATACGCAGTATTTT	CASSYPSRTDTQYF
once	TRBV27	14	TRBJ1-3	.	TGTGCCAGCAGTTTATCCGGGAGAGGAAACACCATATATTTT	CASSLSGRGNTIYF
.	TRBV9	13	TRBJ2-3	.	TGTGCCAGCAGGTCCGAGACTACAGATACGCAGTATTTT	CASRSETTDTQYF
.	TRBV19	14	TRBJ1-5	TRBD1	TGTGCCAGTAATATGGGACAGGGGGCTCAGCCCCAGCATTTT	CASNMGQGAQPQHF
.	TRBV30	13	TRBJ2-1	.	TGTGCCTGGACCCAGGGCGCCTACAATGAGCAGTTCTTC	CAWTQGAYNEQFF
.	TRBV19	15	TRBJ1-2	TRBD1	TGTGCCAGTACCCTCGGGACAGGGAGTTTTTCTGGCTACACCTTC	CASTLGTGSFSGYTF
.	TRBV5-6	12	TRBJ2-7	.	TGTGCCAGCAGCTTGAAGGGGAGGGAGCAGTACTTC	CASSLKGREQYF
.	TRBV29-1	13	TRBJ2-3	.	TGCAGCGTCTTGGGGGGTTCCACAGATACGCAGTATTTT	CSVLGGSTDTQYF
.	TRBV14	14	TRBJ2-5	TRBD1	TGTGCCAGCAGCCCCGTGGGACAGCATGAGACCCAGTACTTC	CASSPVGQHETQYF
medium-sized	TRBV7-6	16	TRBJ2-7	TRBD2	TGTGCCAGCAGCTTACCTCTAGCGGGAGCATGGCACGAGCAGTACTTC	CASSLPLAGAWHEQYF